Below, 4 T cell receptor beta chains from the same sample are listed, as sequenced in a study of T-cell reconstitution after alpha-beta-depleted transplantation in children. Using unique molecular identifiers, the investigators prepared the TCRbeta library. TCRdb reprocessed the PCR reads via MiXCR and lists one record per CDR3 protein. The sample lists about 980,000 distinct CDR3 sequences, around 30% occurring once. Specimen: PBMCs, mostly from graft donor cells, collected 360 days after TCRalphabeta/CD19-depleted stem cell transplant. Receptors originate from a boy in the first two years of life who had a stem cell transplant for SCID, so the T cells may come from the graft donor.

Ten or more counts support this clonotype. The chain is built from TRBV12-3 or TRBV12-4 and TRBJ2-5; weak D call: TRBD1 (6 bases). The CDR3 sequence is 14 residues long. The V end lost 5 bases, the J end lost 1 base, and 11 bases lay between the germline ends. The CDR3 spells CASSLGHPQETQYF. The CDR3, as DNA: TGTGCCAGCAGTCTGGGACACCCCCAAGAGACCCAGTACTTC.

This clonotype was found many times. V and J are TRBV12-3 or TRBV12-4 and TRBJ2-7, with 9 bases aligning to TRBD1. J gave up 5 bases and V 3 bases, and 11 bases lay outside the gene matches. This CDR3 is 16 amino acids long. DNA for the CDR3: TGTGCCAGCAGTTTGAGGACCCGGGACAGGGACAACGAGCAGTACTTC. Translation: CASSLRTRDRDNEQYF.

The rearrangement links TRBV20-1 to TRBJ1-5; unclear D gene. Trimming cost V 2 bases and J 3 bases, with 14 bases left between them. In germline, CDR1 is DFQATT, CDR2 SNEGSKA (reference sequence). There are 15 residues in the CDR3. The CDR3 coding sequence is TGCAGTGCTAGACCCAACTACTTTACCAATCAGCCCCAGCATTTT. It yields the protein CSARPNYFTNQPQHF.

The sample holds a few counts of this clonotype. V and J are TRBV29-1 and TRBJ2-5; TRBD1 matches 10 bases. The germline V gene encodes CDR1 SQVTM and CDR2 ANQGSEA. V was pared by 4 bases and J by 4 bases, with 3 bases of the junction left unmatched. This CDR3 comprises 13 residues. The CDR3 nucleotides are TGCAGCGTTGGGACAGGGGGACTAGAGACCCAGTACTTC. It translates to CSVGTGGLETQYF.